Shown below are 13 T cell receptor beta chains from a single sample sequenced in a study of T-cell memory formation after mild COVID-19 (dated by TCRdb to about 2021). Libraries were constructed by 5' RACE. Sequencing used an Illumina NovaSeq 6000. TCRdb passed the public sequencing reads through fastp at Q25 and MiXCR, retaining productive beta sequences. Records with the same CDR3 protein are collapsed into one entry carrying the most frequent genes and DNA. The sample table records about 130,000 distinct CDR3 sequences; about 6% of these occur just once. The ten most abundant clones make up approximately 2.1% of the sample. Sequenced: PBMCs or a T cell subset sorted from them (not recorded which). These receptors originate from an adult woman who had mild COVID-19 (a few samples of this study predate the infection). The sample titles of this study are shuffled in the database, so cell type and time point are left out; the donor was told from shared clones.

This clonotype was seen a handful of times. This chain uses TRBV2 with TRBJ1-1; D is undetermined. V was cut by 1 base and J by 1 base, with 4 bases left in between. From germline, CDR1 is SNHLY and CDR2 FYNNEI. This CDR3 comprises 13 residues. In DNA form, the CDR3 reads TGTGCCAGCAGTGAAGAGGAGAACACTGAAGCTTTCTTT. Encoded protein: CASSEEENTEAFF.

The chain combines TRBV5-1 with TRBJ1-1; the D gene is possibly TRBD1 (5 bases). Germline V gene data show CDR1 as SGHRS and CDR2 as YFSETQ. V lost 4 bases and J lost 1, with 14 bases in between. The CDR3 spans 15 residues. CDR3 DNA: TGCGCCAGCAGCCCAAGGGTAGGGGAGAACACTGAAGCTTTCTTT. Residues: CASSPRVGENTEAFF.

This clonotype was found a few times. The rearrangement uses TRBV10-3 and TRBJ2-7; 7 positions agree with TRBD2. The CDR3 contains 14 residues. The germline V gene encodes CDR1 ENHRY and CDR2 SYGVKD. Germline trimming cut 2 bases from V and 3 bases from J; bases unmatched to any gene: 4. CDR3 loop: CAISERLADYEQYF. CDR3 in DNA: TGTGCCATCAGTGAGAGGCTAGCGGACTACGAGCAGTACTTC.

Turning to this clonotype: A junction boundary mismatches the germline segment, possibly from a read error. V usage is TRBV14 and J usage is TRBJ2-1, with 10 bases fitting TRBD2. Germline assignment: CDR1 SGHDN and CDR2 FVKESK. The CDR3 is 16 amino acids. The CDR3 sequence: CDSSRLSSGSFHEQFF. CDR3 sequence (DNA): TGTGACAGCAGCCGATTGTCTAGCGGGAGTTTCCATGAGCAGTTCTTC.

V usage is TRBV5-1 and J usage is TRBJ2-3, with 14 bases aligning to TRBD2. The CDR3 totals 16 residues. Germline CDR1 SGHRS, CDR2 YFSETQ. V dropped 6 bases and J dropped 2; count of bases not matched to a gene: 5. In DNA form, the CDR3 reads TGCGCCAGCACCGGGACTAGCGGGAGTTTCACAGATACGCAGTATTTT. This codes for CASTGTSGSFTDTQYF.

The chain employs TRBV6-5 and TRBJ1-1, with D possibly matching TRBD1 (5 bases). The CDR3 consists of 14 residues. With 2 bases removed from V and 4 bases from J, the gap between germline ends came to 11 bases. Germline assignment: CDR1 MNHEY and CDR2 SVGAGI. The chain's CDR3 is CASSYPGGSTEAFF. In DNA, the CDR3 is TGTGCCAGCAGTTACCCTGGGGGTAGCACTGAAGCTTTCTTT.

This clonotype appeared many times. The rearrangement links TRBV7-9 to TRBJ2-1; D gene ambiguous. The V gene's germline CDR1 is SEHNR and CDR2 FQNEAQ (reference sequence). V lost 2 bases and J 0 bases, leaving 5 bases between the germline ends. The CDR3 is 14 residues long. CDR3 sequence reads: CASSLRSSYNEQFF. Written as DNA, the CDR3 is TGTGCCAGCAGCTTAAGGAGCTCCTACAATGAGCAGTTCTTC.

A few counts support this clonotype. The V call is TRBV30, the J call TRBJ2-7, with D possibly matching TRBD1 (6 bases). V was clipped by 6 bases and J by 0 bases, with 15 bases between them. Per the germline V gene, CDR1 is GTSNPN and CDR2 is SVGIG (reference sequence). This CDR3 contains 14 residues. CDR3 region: CACYREGSSYEQYF. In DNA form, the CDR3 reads TGTGCCTGTTACAGGGAAGGAAGCTCCTACGAGCAGTACTTC.

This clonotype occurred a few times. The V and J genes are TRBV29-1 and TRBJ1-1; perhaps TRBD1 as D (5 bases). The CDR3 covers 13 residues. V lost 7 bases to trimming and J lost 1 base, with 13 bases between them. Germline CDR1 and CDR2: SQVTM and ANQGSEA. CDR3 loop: CSALGGTNTEAFF. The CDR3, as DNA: TGCAGCGCCCTGGGGGGTACGAACACTGAAGCTTTCTTT.

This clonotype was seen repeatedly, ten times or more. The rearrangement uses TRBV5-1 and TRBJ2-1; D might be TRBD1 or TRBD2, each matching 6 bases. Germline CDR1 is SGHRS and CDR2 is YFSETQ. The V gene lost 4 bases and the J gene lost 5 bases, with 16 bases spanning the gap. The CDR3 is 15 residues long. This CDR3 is CASSPPGGNNNEQFF. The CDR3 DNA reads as TGCGCCAGCAGCCCGCCCGGGGGCAATAACAATGAGCAGTTCTTC.

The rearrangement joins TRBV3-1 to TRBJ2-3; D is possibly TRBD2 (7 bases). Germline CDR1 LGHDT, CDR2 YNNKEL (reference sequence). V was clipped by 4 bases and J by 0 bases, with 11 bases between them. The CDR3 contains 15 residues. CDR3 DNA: TGTGCCAGCAGCCGCGGGGGCAGTAGCACAGATACGCAGTATTTT. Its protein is CASSRGGSSTDTQYF.

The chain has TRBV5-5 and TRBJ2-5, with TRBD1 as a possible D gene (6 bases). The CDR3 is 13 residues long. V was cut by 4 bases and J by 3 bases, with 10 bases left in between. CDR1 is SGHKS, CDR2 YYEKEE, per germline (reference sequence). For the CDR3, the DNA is TGTGCCAGCAGCATAACAGGGAAAGAGACCCAGTACTTC. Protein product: CASSITGKETQYF.

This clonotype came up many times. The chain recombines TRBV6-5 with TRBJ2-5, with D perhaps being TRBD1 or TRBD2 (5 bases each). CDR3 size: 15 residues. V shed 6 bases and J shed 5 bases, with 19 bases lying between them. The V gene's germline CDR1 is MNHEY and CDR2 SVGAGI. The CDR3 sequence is CASRAGALLAETQYF. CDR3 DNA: TGTGCCAGCAGGGCCGGGGCCCTTCTCGCCGAGACCCAGTACTTC.